This TCR beta chain comes out of a study of monozygotic twins with inflammatory bowel disease. The germline gives CDR1 SGHRS, CDR2 YFSETQ. The CDR3 contains 15 residues. For each CDR3 protein, TCRdb gives one entry from its re-call of the 5' RACE reads, without DNA. The repertoire table contains about 300,000 distinct CDR3 sequences. This rearrangement joins TRBV5-1 to TRBJ1-4. Input material: blood. The sequence was collected from a human donor with ulcerative colitis or Crohn's disease, or a healthy co-twin of an affected twin (not recorded which). The CDR3 sequence is CASSPTGTANEKLFF.